This TCR beta chain emerged from a study of glioma-infiltrating T cells after dendritic cell vaccination (TCRdb year 2016). Regarding the complete study: The cohort comprised around 15 glioblastoma patients from Phase I and II dendritic cell vaccination trials, 9 newly diagnosed and 6 with recurrent disease. Between about 2003 and 2012, patients were given autologous tumor lysate-pulsed dendritic cell vaccination. To make the vaccine, monocyte-derived dendritic cells were cultured for under eight days with IL-4 and GM-CSF and then pulsed overnight with autologous tumor lysate. Each patient got three intradermal injections of the dendritic cell vaccine, spaced at biweekly intervals, in the arm below the axilla. In glioblastoma patients vaccinated with dendritic cells, deep sequencing of TCR beta CDR3 regions served to measure the amount of tumor-infiltrating lymphocytes and to compare repertoires between tumor and blood. Survival after dendritic cell vaccination was correlated with TCR sequencing metrics, including TIL content and tumor-blood repertoire overlap. Beyond this particular receptor, the publication reports: The cohort was small and heterogeneous, with few patients having full blood and tumor sets and even fewer initial-recurrent tumor pairs. No direct relationship between TCR clonality and survival was found, suggesting a diverse polyclonal response may matter. Longer time to progression and overall survival after dendritic cell vaccination were predicted by higher estimated pretreatment TIL content. The response model built on TCR overlap across three groups was characterized as speculative, with prospective validation still needed.

The immunoSEQ assay amplified TCRB CDR3 regions from 2 micrograms of genomic DNA, or from all available DNA when less than that amount was available. The multiplex PCR relied on 60 forward primers for TCR V beta segments and 13 reverse primers for J beta segments. Synthetic control templates were spiked into each sample at limiting dilution to estimate reads per starting template. Sequencing produced 87 bp reads on the Illumina HiSeq System. The study's processing was this. To remove PCR and sequencing errors, closely related sequences were merged with a nearest neighbor algorithm. TCR overlap was measured as the percentage of unique tumor TCR beta sequences also present in the same patient's peripheral blood. The clones in this table, taken by TCRdb from immuneACCESS, are in-frame only. Not every clone is retained; where verified, under half of the shortfall comes from an unresolved V gene, and the cause of the rest is unknown. V and J calls and clone size are as listed in that table; D and trimming were resolved from the DNA. In all, the sample holds tens of thousands of clones, and 85% of those were seen once. About 8.5% of the sample is in the top ten clones.

The meaning of the sample's time point label: after dendritic cell vaccination, including at tumor progression/relapse. To be selected, patients needed enough residual fresh-frozen tumor tissue and more than two years of available survival data. Molecular status otherwise varied across the glioblastoma patients, but none of them carried an isocitrate dehydrogenase mutation. PBMC collection took place before vaccination, two weeks after the third vaccination, and at tumor progression if progression occurred. Genomic DNA was extracted with the Qiagen DNeasy Blood extraction Kit. CDR1 and CDR2, per the germline V gene (reference sequence), are MNHEY and SMNVEV. Counted from cysteine to phenylalanine, this CDR3 has 14 amino acids. The DNA shown is the 42-base CDR3, in frame from base 1. V gives up 5 bases and J gives up 0 bases, and the segment between their germline ends measures 7 bases. With regard to this clone: What antigen it recognizes has not been identified. Within one base of it there is no much larger clone, and no base qualities were kept.

The rearranged segments are TRBV27 and TRBJ1-4; no D gene call is confident. The specimen was blood, collected after dendritic cell vaccination. The receptor was isolated from a human donor with glioblastoma. The CDR3 in this case is CASSPLPTNEKLFF. The bases read TGTGCCAGCAGTCCACTCCCAACTAATGAAAAACTGTTTTTT.